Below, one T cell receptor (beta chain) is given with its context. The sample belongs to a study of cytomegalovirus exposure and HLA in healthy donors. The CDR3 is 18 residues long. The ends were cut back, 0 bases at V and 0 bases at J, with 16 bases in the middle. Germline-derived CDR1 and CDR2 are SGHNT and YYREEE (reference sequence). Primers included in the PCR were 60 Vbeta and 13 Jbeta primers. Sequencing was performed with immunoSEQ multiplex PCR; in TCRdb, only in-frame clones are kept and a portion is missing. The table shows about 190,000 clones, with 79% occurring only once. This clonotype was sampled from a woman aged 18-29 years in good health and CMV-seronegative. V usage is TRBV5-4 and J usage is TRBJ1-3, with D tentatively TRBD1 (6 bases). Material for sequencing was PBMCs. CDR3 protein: CASSLAPTTGSSGNTIYF. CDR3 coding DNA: TGTGCCAGCAGCTTGGCCCCCACCACAGGGAGCTCTGGAAACACCATATATTTT.